This T cell receptor beta chain was captured by sequencing in a study of shared clonotypes between healthy human individuals (dated by TCRdb to the early 2020s). Describing the broader study: The cohort included a few men and a couple of women between 18 and 49 years of age. To increase sequencing depth and limit assay-specific biases, TCR repertoire library preparation and sequencing were carried out by different laboratories using diverse techniques. Blood TCR repertoires of a handful of healthy adults were deeply sequenced to estimate repertoire size and the extent of clonotype sharing between individuals. For each donor, CD4 naive and CD4 memory were each run on three plates, CD8 naive on two plates, and CD8 memory on one plate. Between about 0.85 and 10 billion PBMCs per donor were obtained by leukapheresis. The paper's findings and limits, for the study overall: Rarefaction of sorted-subset datasets indicated incomplete sequencing despite the large sequencing depth. Compared with non-shared clonotypes, the clonotypes found in all four sorted-subset donors had higher generation probabilities. When four donors were compared, the shared fraction of clonotypes was approximately 5% for naive CD4, 3.5% to 4% for naive CD8, 2.3% for memory CD4, and under 0.5% for memory CD8. Only blood was sampled, and tissue TCR repertoires likely differ from those in blood. The genetic and exposure-history diversity represented was limited by the small number of donors. Pairwise subsampling led to the expectation that sequencing depth would affect the degree of clonotype sharing among donors. Larger estimated clonotype richness was generally found for naive subsets than for memory subsets.

The donors were healthy, HIV-negative adults who had no recently reported acute infections or vaccinations. Every donor was a Caucasian adult residing in Nashville, Tennessee, USA. CD4+ T cells were enriched by magnetic negative selection, after which naive cells were positively selected on CD45RA and the negative fraction was taken as the memory subset. Blood was obtained by leukapheresis, after which PBMCs were separated by Ficoll-Histopaque density gradient centrifugation and cryopreserved in liquid nitrogen vapor phase. Analytical flow cytometry was used to check the purity and quantity of each magnetically sorted T cell population. From each sorted fraction, genomic DNA was isolated and quantified by UV absorbance on a Nanodrop 2000c. Turning to this clone: Its antigen has not been determined. No quality values exist for individual bases; no much larger clone is one base distant.

Using the deep immunoSEQ assay, TCR CDR3 regions were amplified from genomic DNA by multiplex PCR. Extracted genomic DNA from each cell subset was distributed evenly across all wells of several immunoSEQ 96-well plates, and each plate was treated as a replicate. Each replicate PCR for sorted subsets received 200 ng genomic DNA, equal to around 32,000 T cell genomes. Purified libraries were quantified with a Qubit 3.0 fluorometer, sized on a Bioanalyzer 2100, and re-quantified with the KAPA Library Quantification kit. Every immunoSEQ 96-well plate was sequenced on a separate single-read 150-cycle Illumina NextSeq 550 flow cell. The authors processed their data as follows. Because the immunoSEQ output included only junctional sequences and no quality scores, the filtering could not be the same as the filtering used for full-length reads. Sequences were annotated with PyIR, a Python wrapper for IgBLAST v1.9, and V/J genes and CDR3 were assigned using IMGT germline references. Any read was removed if the V/J assignment was weak (E-value above 1e-6), the CDR3 was missing, or the read contained stop codons, out-of-frame junctions, or ambiguous translated residues. V3J clonotypes were defined as sequences sharing the same inferred V gene, J gene, and CDR3 amino acid sequence. Percentage overlap between repertoires was calculated by dividing the number of shared unique clonotypes by the size of the smaller repertoire. Three approaches were used to assess repertoire richness: RTK rarefaction, the Chao1 estimator, and Recon v2.1 estimates of unobserved clonotypes. OLGA was used to compute generation probabilities for all TCRbeta clonotypes that the gDNA method yielded from a handful of donors. TCRdb took this table from immuneACCESS and kept in-frame rearrangements with V and J called. Such tables lack part of the clones; where checked against another copy, unresolved V genes explain under half of the gap, and the rest is unexplained. That table gives V, J and clone size, and the DNA gave D and trimming. Here the sample has just over 2,000,000 clones; roughly 94% occur a single time. Clones ranked in the top ten supply 0.13% of the sample.

The sample was naive CD4+ T cells sorted from blood. The cell subset or site label here, explained by the study, means: CD45RA+ positively selected. This TCR was recovered from a man younger than 30 in good health.

The CDR3 has the sequence CAWSPQGFNSPLHF. The nucleotides read TGTGCCTGGAGTCCCCAGGGGTTCAATTCACCCCTCCACTTT. The receptor chain draws on TRBV30 and TRBJ1-6, and the D gene may be TRBD1, 6 bases matching. V drops 2 bases and J drops 7 bases, leaving 12 bases in between. The CDR3 spans 14 residues, from the cysteine through the phenylalanine. The sequence is cut down to CDR3 DNA, 42 bases in frame from base 1. CDR1 and CDR2 are read off the germline V gene (reference sequence) as GTSNPN and SVGIG.